The TCR beta chain under discussion was sequenced for a study of cytomegalovirus exposure and HLA in healthy donors. PCR employed 60 Vbeta and 13 Jbeta primers. The method was immunoSEQ multiplex PCR; TCRdb's version includes in-frame clones alone and lacks a portion of them. The sample yields about 110,000 clones, over 70% seen once. The CDR3 loop spans 14 amino acids. V dropped 3 bases and J dropped 10 bases, with 13 bases sitting between them. Looked up from germline, CDR1 is SNHLY and CDR2 is FYNNEI. This receptor was obtained from a man aged 25-45 years in good health and CMV-seronegative. Sequencing was done on a sample of PBMCs. The J gene is TRBJ1-6, the V gene TRBV2; possible D gene TRBD1, 5 bases. The DNA of the CDR3 is TGTGCCAGCAGTGAGGGGAGGGGAGGGTCACCCCTCCACTTT. Its protein product is CASSEGRGGSPLHF.